A selection of T cell receptor beta chains follows, all from one sample in a study of blood T cell repertoires in COVID-19. Libraries were prepared by immunoSEQ multiplex PCR; TCRdb keeps only in-frame clonotypes and omits some of them. The table lists about 370,000 clones, roughly nine tenths of them singletons, with around 0.86% in the top ten. Sequencing was performed on PBMCs or T cells enriched from blood (not recorded which). The source of these receptors is a woman aged 40 to 49 who had been exposed to COVID-19. CDR3s include the opening cysteine and the closing phenylalanine or tryptophan. The D gene is left open where the match is weak. Size values are once, few and many counts, or a class for expanded clones, and some rows have none.

-	TRBV6-6	TRBD1	TRBJ1-2	TGTGCCAGCAGTGCCTCCGCGGGCAGGGGGATCTATGGCTACACCTTC	CASSASAGRGIYGYTF
-	TRBV27	TRBD2	TRBJ2-7	TGTGCCAGCAGTTTATCGAGCGGGGGGGCTTACGAGCAGTACTTC	CASSLSSGGAYEQYF
-	TRBV7-2	TRBD1	TRBJ2-7	TGTGCCAGCAGCTATGACAGGGCCTACGAGCAGTACTTC	CASSYDRAYEQYF
few	TRBV3-1/TRBV3-2	-	TRBJ2-3	TGTGCCAGCAGCCAAGTTCGGGATTACACAGATACGCAGTATTTT	CASSQVRDYTDTQYF
-	TRBV12-3/TRBV12-4	-	TRBJ1-1	TGTGCCAGCAGTTTGGTCAGGGACACTGAAGCTTTCTTT	CASSLVRDTEAFF
-	TRBV4-1	TRBD1	TRBJ1-2	TGCGCCAGCAGCCAGGGGACAGGGGGGAGAGGTGGCTACACCTTC	CASSQGTGGRGGYTF
-	TRBV5-1	TRBD1	TRBJ1-2	TGCGCCAGCAGCTTTACCGGGACAGGGGGTTTCTATGGCTACACCTTC	CASSFTGTGGFYGYTF
-	TRBV9	TRBD2	TRBJ2-3	TGTGCCAGCAGCGTAGCAGGCGGGAGGGCCACTGATACGCAGTATTTT	CASSVAGGRATDTQYF
-	TRBV7-2	TRBD2	TRBJ2-7	TGTGCCAGCAGCTCAGGACTAGGTCGGCGGGAGCAGTACTTC	CASSSGLGRREQYF
-	TRBV7-8	-	TRBJ1-1	TGTGCCAGCAGCTCCGGTGGGGGGTTGAACACTGAAGCTTTCTTT	CASSSGGGLNTEAFF
-	TRBV19	TRBD2	TRBJ2-5	TGTGCCAGTAGAAGACTAGCGGGGGGCCAAGAGACCCAGTACTTC	CASRRLAGGQETQYF
-	TRBV30	-	TRBJ1-1	TGTGCCTGGAGCCTACCGGGGGGGAACACTGAAGCTTTCTTT	CAWSLPGGNTEAFF
-	TRBV10-3	-	TRBJ1-3	TGTGCCATCAGCGGGGGGTTAGGCCGAAACACCATATATTTT	CAISGGLGRNTIYF
-	TRBV19	TRBD1	TRBJ1-2	TGTGCCACGAGGGACAGGGGAGACTATGGCTACACCTTC	CATRDRGDYGYTF
-	TRBV3-1/TRBV3-2	TRBD1	TRBJ1-1	TGTGCCAGCACACCCGACAGGGGCACTGAAGCTTTCTTT	CASTPDRGTEAFF
few	TRBV7-2	-	TRBJ1-2	TGTGCCAGCAGCTTACGAAGGGAGGACTATGGCTACACCTTC	CASSLRREDYGYTF